Below, one T cell receptor beta chain is given with its context. The antigen remains undetermined. This sample stems from a study of cytomegalovirus exposure and HLA in healthy donors. Study-wide results and caveats: A later analysis showed that HLA-associated TCR beta chains had undergone more clonal expansion than equally common others. HLA alleles were associated with roughly 17,000 TCR beta sequences in a later analysis at 0.05 false discovery rate. A later analysis found most CMV-associated TCR beta chains apparently HLA-restricted. Cytomegalovirus association was assigned to about 150 TCR beta chains.

The PCR ran on 60 Vbeta and 13 Jbeta primers. Profiling relied on immunoSEQ multiplex PCR, and the TCRdb table lists in-frame clones only, not all of them. The sample table includes 65,000 to 80,000 clones. The CDR3 extends over 18 amino acids. V shed 5 bases and J 1 base; nucleotides not matched to a gene: 13. Per germline, CDR1 KGHSH and CDR2 LQKENI. The sequence derives from a man aged 25 to 45 in good health and CMV-seronegative. The chain combines TRBV18 with TRBJ1-1, with 10 bases that match TRBD1. The sample comprised PBMCs. Here the CDR3 reads CASSVRTGGNLGNTEAFF. The CDR3 DNA reads TGTGCCAGCTCAGTCAGGACAGGGGGTAATCTAGGGAACACTGAAGCTTTCTTT.